This is a list of T cell receptor beta chains from one sample in a study of CD8+CD57+ T cells in acquired aplastic anemia. TCRdb recomputed calls from the reads with MiXCR, one row per CDR3 protein. Of about 260,000 distinct CDR3 sequences in the sample, approximately 86% were seen once. The sequenced material came from sorted CD4+, CD8+, or CD8+CD57+ T cells (not recorded which) from PBMCs. Receptors were obtained from a human donor with aplastic anemia. Both conserved end residues are part of each CDR3. A D gene is named only where the DNA matches it firmly. The listing skips clone size in some rows; elsewhere it reads once, few, many or a size class.

v_gene	abundance	len	j_gene	d_gene	CDR3aa	CDR3nt
TRBV7-3	-	16	TRBJ1-6	-	CASSEGLSRGAPPLHF	TGTGCCAGCAGCGAGGGTTTGTCGCGGGGGGCTCCACCCCTCCACTTT
TRBV7-8	-	17	TRBJ2-3	-	CASSPYPGLRAGDTQYF	TGTGCCAGCAGCCCGTACCCGGGACTCCGAGCGGGAGATACGCAGTATTTT
TRBV7-8	few	15	TRBJ1-1	TRBD1	CASSFHPTGTTEAFF	TGTGCCAGCAGCTTTCATCCGACAGGGACCACTGAAGCTTTCTTT
TRBV10-3	-	16	TRBJ2-1	-	CAISQESGNGHDEQFF	TGTGCCATCAGCCAGGAGAGCGGCAACGGTCACGATGAGCAGTTCTTC
TRBV7-6	-	16	TRBJ1-6	-	CASSFGPDGDTFFLHF	TGTGCCAGCAGCTTTGGGCCTGACGGTGATACTTTCTTTCTCCACTTT
TRBV15	-	16	TRBJ1-2	-	CATSRVVIGQNYGYTF	TGTGCCACCAGCAGAGTGGTTATCGGACAAAACTATGGCTACACCTTC
TRBV5-6	-	12	TRBJ2-3	-	CASSLVSDTQYF	TGTGCCAGCAGCCTAGTTTCAGATACGCAGTATTTT
TRBV7-2	-	16	TRBJ2-1	TRBD1	CASSLAGGADYDDQFF	TGTGCCAGCAGCTTGGCAGGGGGCGCCGACTATGACGACCAGTTCTTC
TRBV24-1	-	15	TRBJ2-1	TRBD2	CATSVGGSSYNEQFF	TGTGCCACCAGTGTAGGCGGGAGCTCCTACAATGAGCAGTTCTTC
TRBV2	-	12	TRBJ1-2	-	CASTGSGRGYTF	TGTGCCAGCACTGGGAGTGGTCGAGGCTACACCTTC
TRBV6-4	-	16	TRBJ1-6	-	CASSGDDRSYNSPLHF	TGTGCCAGCAGTGGGGACGACAGAAGCTATAATTCACCCCTCCACTTT
TRBV5-1	-	14	TRBJ1-1	-	CASQVGTVNTEAFF	TGCGCCAGCCAAGTCGGGACCGTGAACACTGAAGCTTTCTTT
TRBV20-1	-	15	TRBJ1-2	TRBD1	CSAREPTGGRGGYTF	TGCAGTGCTAGAGAACCGACAGGGGGGAGGGGAGGCTACACCTTC
TRBV7-9	-	14	TRBJ2-3	-	CASSFQGSGGTQYF	TGTGCCAGCAGCTTTCAAGGAAGCGGAGGGACGCAGTATTTT
TRBV7-2	-	14	TRBJ2-3	-	CASSQVEGPSNQPF	TGCGCCAGCAGCCAAGTCGAGGGTCCAAGTAATCAGCCCTTT
TRBV15	-	14	TRBJ2-5	-	CATSRAGDQDTQYF	TGTGCCACCAGCAGAGCCGGCGATCAAGATACCCAGTACTTC
TRBV2	-	13	TRBJ2-3	-	CASGDAEADTQYF	TGTGCCAGCGGCGACGCCGAGGCCGATACGCAGTATTTT
TRBV7-2	-	14	TRBJ2-7	-	CATSFRGRAYKEYF	TGTGCCACCAGCTTCCGGGGCAGAGCCTACAAGGAGTACTTC
TRBV7-8	-	16	TRBJ2-1	-	CASSLAESPGTQDQFF	TGTGCCAGCAGCTTAGCGGAAAGTCCCGGTACGCAGGATCAGTTCTTC
TRBV2	-	14	TRBJ2-5	-	CASSRGGMQENLYF	TGTGCCAGCAGTAGAGGGGGGATGCAAGAGAACCTCTACTTC
TRBV6-5	-	18	TRBJ2-3	TRBD2	CAIRPPPFFSGGTDTQYF	TGTGCCATCAGGCCGCCACCATTTTTTAGCGGGGGCACAGATACGCAGTATTTT
TRBV11-3	-	16	TRBJ2-1	TRBD2	CASSLEGGGTWGEQFF	TGTGCCAGCAGCTTAGAGGGCGGGGGGACCTGGGGTGAGCAGTTCTTC
TRBV9	-	14	TRBJ2-5	-	CASSRGGRQGTNNF	TGTGCCAGCAGCAGGGGGGGCCGGCAGGGAACAAACAACTTC
TRBV2	-	13	TRBJ2-1	TRBD2	CASRGGGIDTQYF	TGTGCCAGCAGGGGCGGGGGGATCGATACGCAGTATTTC
TRBV7-9	-	13	TRBJ1-2	-	CASSLGLGGLFFF	TGTGCCAGCAGCTTAGGCCTTGGGGGTCTGTTTTTTTTC
TRBV7-3	-	15	TRBJ2-1	-	CASSIDLTWNTEAFF	TGTGCCAGCAGTATAGATCTGACATGGAACACTGAAGCTTTCTTC
TRBV7-2	-	15	TRBJ2-5	-	CASSLTGGWGKKQYF	TGTGCCAGCAGCTTAACCGGGGGTTGGGGTAAGAAGCAGTACTTC
TRBV7-9	-	16	TRBJ2-3	-	CASSLGSGYQANTQYF	TGTGCCAGCAGCCTCGGGAGTGGGTATCAGGCCAATACCCAGTATTTT
TRBV9	-	15	TRBJ2-3	-	CASSPDRKFADTQYF	TGTGCCAGCAGCCCGGACAGAAAGTTTGCAGATACGCAGTATTTT
TRBV7-8	-	15	TRBJ1-2	-	CASSPTGANEQYFTF	TGTGCCAGCAGCCCCACAGGAGCAAACGAGCAGTACTTCACCTTC
TRBV19	-	13	TRBJ1-5	-	CASSVRDARAQHF	TGTGCCAGTAGTGTACGGGACGCCCGGGCGCAGCATTTT
TRBV7-2	-	15	TRBJ2-5	TRBD2	CASSLGGGAPKTKYF	TGTGCCAGCAGTTTGGGCGGGGGTGCGCCTAAGACCAAGTACTTC
TRBV9	-	14	TRBJ2-5	TRBD2	CATSVGLAGRTDNF	TGTGCCACCAGCGTAGGACTAGCGGGCCGCACAGATAACTTC
TRBV7-6	-	15	TRBJ1-5	-	CASSHDSGGAYRYHF	TGTGCCAGCAGTCACGACTCAGGTGGAGCTTATCGCTACCATTTT
TRBV7-9	-	15	TRBJ1-2	TRBD1	CASSFGTAVNYGYTF	TGTGCCAGCAGCTTTGGGACAGCAGTCAACTATGGCTACACCTTC
TRBV7-9	-	12	TRBJ2-3	TRBD2	CASSFGLEPQYF	TGTGCCAGCAGCTTTGGACTAGAACCGCAGTATTTT
TRBV7-3	-	15	TRBJ1-3	-	CASSPLGTWGETQYF	TGTGCCAGCAGCCCACTGGGGACCTGGGGAGAGACCCAATATTTT
TRBV7-6	-	15	TRBJ2-1	TRBD1	CASSLAPGGSSEQFF	TGCGCCAGCAGCTTAGCTCCAGGGGGCTCGAGTGAGCAGTTCTTC
TRBV7-9	once	16	TRBJ2-2	-	CAYEVAAYQETQYLFF	TGTGCCTACGAGGTAGCGGCGTACCAAGAGACCCAGTACCTGTTTTTT
TRBV7-3	-	16	TRBJ2-3	TRBD2	CASSRGTSGVADTQYF	TGTGCCAGCAGCCGTGGGACTAGCGGGGTGGCGGATACGCAGTATTTT
TRBV7-9	-	18	TRBJ2-4	TRBD2	CASSFQRSGGSDENIQYF	TGTGCCAGCAGCTTTCAAAGAAGCGGGGGGAGCGATGAGAACATTCAGTACTTC
TRBV7-9	-	15	TRBJ1-1	-	CASSSTTGRNTVFFF	TGTGCCAGCAGCTCCACTACAGGGAGGAACACTGTATTTTTCTTT
TRBV10-3	few	12	TRBJ1-2	-	CAISESGLGYTF	TGTGCCATCAGTGAATCAGGGTTAGGCTACACCTTC
TRBV7-8	-	15	TRBJ2-3	-	CASSLGVEGPDTQYF	TGTGCCAGCAGCTTAGGCGTGGAAGGTCCCGATACGCAGTATTTT
TRBV5-4	-	13	TRBJ2-3	-	CASRFSSADTQYF	TGTGCCAGCAGGTTTAGTAGCGCAGATACGCAGTATTTT
TRBV7-3	-	15	TRBJ2-1	-	CASSLTGGSHDEQFF	TGTGCCAGCAGCTTAACTGGCGGGTCCCACGATGAACAGTTCTTC
TRBV7-9	-	15	TRBJ1-5	-	CASSVETTRSQPEHF	TGTGCCAGCAGCGTAGAGACCACCCGAAGTCAGCCCGAGCATTTT